This T cell receptor (beta chain) was recovered during a study of shared clonotypes between healthy human individuals. Germline V gene sequence: CDR1 SGHNT, CDR2 YYREEE (reference sequence). The V end lost 0 bases, the J end lost 3 bases, and 7 bases lay between the germline ends. The CDR3 has 13 amino acids. Assay execution took place at the deep level. TCRdb keeps only in-frame clones here, not all; method: immunoSEQ multiplex PCR. The repertoire holds more than 2,000,000 clones, approximately 90% seen once, with about 0.13% in the top ten. The sample consisted of naive CD4+ T cells sorted from blood. Subset denoted: CD45RA+ positively selected. V and J are TRBV5-4 and TRBJ2-7, with D maybe TRBD2 (6 bases). The origin of this receptor is a man aged 18 to 30 in good health. CDR3 in amino acids: CASSLEGLYEQYF. As DNA, the CDR3 is TGTGCCAGCAGCTTGGAGGGACTCTACGAGCAGTACTTC.